The rows below give T cell receptor beta chains drawn from one sample of a study of regulatory T cells in long-lasting Graves disease. Using its own MiXCR run on the multiplex PCR reads, TCRdb lists one record per CDR3 protein. The sample records about 560,000 distinct CDR3 sequences, 15% to 20% being singletons. The data also belong to a second study, concerning T cells in Graves' hyperthyroidism and ophthalmopathy.

The sequenced sample was peripheral blood mononuclear cells (PBMCs), obtained at new diagnosis, from a patient treated with antithyroid drugs. All receptors come from a man between 18 and 35 years old with Graves disease. Each CDR3 is given with its conserved first and last residue. A D gene is named only where the DNA matches it firmly. Rows give clone size only sometimes, using once, few, many, or a class for an expanded clone.

TRBJ2-1 - few TRBV7-7 14 TGTGCTAGCAGCCCACTTCGGAGTAGCAATGAGCAGTTCTTC CASSPLRSSNEQFF
TRBJ1-1 - - TRBV6-2/TRBV6-3 15 TGTGCCAGCAGTTCCCCGTACTCGGGGAGGGAAGGAGCTTTCTTT CASSSPYSGREGAFF
TRBJ2-1 TRBD2 - TRBV5-1 16 TGCGCCAGCAGCCTTAGCGGGAGCCGAGTGATTGATGAGCAGTTCTTC CASSLSGSRVIDEQFF
TRBJ2-5 - many TRBV7-9 13 TGTGCCAGCAGGCGAGGGGGGGGAAAGACCCAGTACTTC CASRRGGGKTQYF
TRBJ2-1 - many TRBV12-3/TRBV12-4 14 TGTGCCAGCAGACCAGGGTGGGAGTACAATGAGCAGTTCTTC CASRPGWEYNEQFF
TRBJ2-3 TRBD1 many TRBV20-1 15 TGCAGTGCTAGAGATGTGGGGACAGTGGCAGATACGCAGTATTTT CSARDVGTVADTQYF
TRBJ2-1 TRBD2 - TRBV4-1 16 TGCGCCAGCAGCCAAAGGGTAGCGGGAGGATACAATGAGCAGTTCTTC CASSQRVAGGYNEQFF
TRBJ2-7 - many TRBV12-3/TRBV12-4 14 TGTGCCAGCAGTTTAGTGGAGGGAAGCTACGAGCAGTACTTC CASSLVEGSYEQYF
TRBJ2-5 - many TRBV14 11 TGTGCCAGCAGTCAAGTAGAGACCCAGTACTTC CASSQVETQYF
TRBJ2-2 - - TRBV5-1 14 TGCGCCAGCAGACAAGGACCAGATCCCGGGGAGCTGTTTTTT CASRQGPDPGELFF
TRBJ2-1 TRBD2 many TRBV5-1 16 TGCGCCAGCAGCCAGGGACTAGCGGAGGGGGCGGATGAGCAGTTCTTC CASSQGLAEGADEQFF
TRBJ1-2 - - TRBV7-9 17 TGTGCCAGCAGCTTAAAGTCAACGGGCGTATCCGACTGGGGCTACACCTTC CASSLKSTGVSDWGYTF
TRBJ2-7 TRBD2 - TRBV11-3 15 TGTGCCAGCAGCCGCGTACTAGCGGGAGTGAAGGAGCAGTACTTC CASSRVLAGVKEQYF
TRBJ2-7 TRBD1 - TRBV13 15 TGTGCCAGCAGTAAAGGACAGGGGGAGACCTACGAGCAGTACTTC CASSKGQGETYEQYF
TRBJ2-6 - many TRBV12-3/TRBV12-4 13 TGTGCCAGCAGTTTTGCTGGGGCCAACGTCCTGACTTTC CASSFAGANVLTF
TRBJ1-5 - many TRBV5-1 13 TGCGCCAGCAGCTTGGAGTACAATCAGCCCCAGCATTTT CASSLEYNQPQHF
TRBJ2-1 - few TRBV29-1 15 TGCAGCGTTGCCCCGGGAAGCGGGCCTTACAATGAGCAGTTCTTC CSVAPGSGPYNEQFF
TRBJ2-6 - once TRBV5-5 19 TGTGCCAGCAGTACGAGGTACGGGACACTGAACTCTGGGGCCAACGTCCTGACTTTC CASSTRYGTLNSGANVLTF
TRBJ2-1 - few TRBV5-1 15 TGCGCCAGCAGCTTGGCCTCAGTGCCCTACAATGAGCAGTTCTTC CASSLASVPYNEQFF
TRBJ2-1 TRBD2 few TRBV5-1 16 TGCGCCAGCAGCTTGTACCTAGCGGGACCCTCGCCTGAGCAGTTCTTC CASSLYLAGPSPEQFF
TRBJ1-5 - many TRBV12-3/TRBV12-4 12 TGTGCCAGCACCGCCCCGAATCAGCCCCAGCATTTT CASTAPNQPQHF
TRBJ1-1 - - TRBV18 19 TGTGCCAGCTCACCACTTGGGGCCGGCCAAGGGGTCCTGAACACTGAAGCTTTCTTT CASSPLGAGQGVLNTEAFF
TRBJ1-5 - - TRBV19 13 TGTGCCAGTAGTGCCAAACGCAATCAGCCCCAGCATTTT CASSAKRNQPQHF
TRBJ1-2 TRBD1 many TRBV7-3 14 TGTGCCAGCAGCACGACAGGGGGTCGATATGGCTACACCTTC CASSTTGGRYGYTF
TRBJ1-2 - many TRBV6-1 12 TGTGCCAGCAGTCAAGGGCGCTATGGCTACACCTTC CASSQGRYGYTF
TRBJ2-4 - few TRBV27 16 TGTGCCAGCAGTTTTGGTGGCGGTTTGGTCAAAAACATTCAGTACTTC CASSFGGGLVKNIQYF
TRBJ1-1 - many TRBV20-1 14 TGCAGTGCCCAACATACATGGGATGGCACTGAAGCTTTCTTT CSAQHTWDGTEAFF
TRBJ2-5 TRBD1 few TRBV5-1 14 TGCGCCAGCAGCGCGGGACAGGGTCAAGAGACCCAGTACTTC CASSAGQGQETQYF
TRBJ1-4 TRBD1 few TRBV27 17 TGTGCCAGCAGTTTCCCGGACAGGGGGCGCGGAACTGAAAAACTGTTTTTT CASSFPDRGRGTEKLFF
TRBJ2-3 TRBD2 - TRBV7-8 17 TGTGCCAGCAGCAACGCTCCACTAGCGGCTAGCACAGATACGCAGTATTTT CASSNAPLAASTDTQYF